The sequence of this T cell receptor (beta chain) was determined in a study of neurological immune-mediated disorders. Overall study: The 35 or so multiple sclerosis patients comprised 31 relapsing-remitting and 3 secondary progressive cases.

This CDR3 spans 12 amino acids. Looked up from germline, CDR1 is SGHVS and CDR2 is FQNEAQ. Trimming stripped 6 bases from V and 7 bases from J, with 11 bases between. Time point denoted: longitudinal time-point 3. Study conclusions and caveats: It was HTLV-1-associated myelopathy that showed the most TCR clonal expansion, while multiple sclerosis showed the least, falling below healthy controls.

There are many counts of this clonotype. Antigen unknown. The cDNA was synthesized by 5'RACE incorporating 10-nucleotide random UMIs. Per sequencing run, 15-18 subjects together gave over 170 million TCR-beta sequences. TCRdb passed the 5' RACE reads through MiXCR, listing each CDR3 protein once. The sample contains under 100,000 distinct CDR3 sequences, around 4.7% of which appear only once. Specimen: PBMCs. The chain has TRBV7-8 and TRBJ2-3; D call uncertain. The receptor comes from a woman aged 60-75 years with multiple sclerosis. The CDR3 sequence: CASRPPEYTQYF. Here the CDR3 DNA reads TGTGCCAGCAGACCCCCTGAATATACGCAGTATTTT.